This T cell receptor (beta chain) was sequenced in a study of cytomegalovirus exposure and HLA in healthy donors. J was trimmed by 2 bases and V by 2 bases; bases with no gene match: 9. This CDR3 region has 16 residues. Germline lookup yields CDR1 LNHDA and CDR2 SQIVND (reference sequence). The PCR contained 60 Vbeta and 13 Jbeta primers. Sequencing used immunoSEQ multiplex PCR; TCRdb keeps in-frame clones, though not all of them. The sample yields 65,000 to 90,000 clones, around 75% seen once. In this sample, this clone turned up once. Specimen: PBMCs. The clonotype comes from a man aged 35-49 years in good health and CMV-seronegative. The V gene is TRBV19, the J gene TRBJ2-7; 7 bases fit TRBD2. Written as DNA, the CDR3 is TGTGCCAGTAGTATAAGCGGGGCTAGCGGAGCCTACGAGCAGTACTTC. The encoded protein is CASSISGASGAYEQYF.